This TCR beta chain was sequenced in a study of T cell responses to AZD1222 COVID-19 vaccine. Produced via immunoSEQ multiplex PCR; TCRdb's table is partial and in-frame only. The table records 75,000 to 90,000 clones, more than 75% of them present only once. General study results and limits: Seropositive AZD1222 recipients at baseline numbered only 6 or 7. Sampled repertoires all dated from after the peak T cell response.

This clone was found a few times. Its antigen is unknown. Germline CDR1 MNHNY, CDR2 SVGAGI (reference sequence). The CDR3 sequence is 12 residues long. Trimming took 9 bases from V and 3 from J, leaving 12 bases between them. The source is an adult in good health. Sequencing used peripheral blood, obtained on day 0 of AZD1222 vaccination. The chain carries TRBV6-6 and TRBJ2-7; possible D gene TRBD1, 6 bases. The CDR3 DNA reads TGTGCCAGTCACAGGGCTAGCTACGAGCAGTACTTC. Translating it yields CASHRASYEQYF.